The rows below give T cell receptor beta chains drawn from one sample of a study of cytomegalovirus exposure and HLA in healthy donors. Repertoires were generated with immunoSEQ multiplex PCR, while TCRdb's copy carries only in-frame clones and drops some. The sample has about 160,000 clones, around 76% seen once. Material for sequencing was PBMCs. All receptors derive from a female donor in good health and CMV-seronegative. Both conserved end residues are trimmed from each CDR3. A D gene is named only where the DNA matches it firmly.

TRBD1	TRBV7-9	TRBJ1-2	ASSLTGGGYT
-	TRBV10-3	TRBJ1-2	AISENTGNYGYT
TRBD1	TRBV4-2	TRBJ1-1	ASSQSTGGTEAF
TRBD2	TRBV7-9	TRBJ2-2	ASSPLGLAGIGELF
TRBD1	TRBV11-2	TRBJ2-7	ASSSDRGRYEQY
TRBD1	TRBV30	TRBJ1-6	AWRLTGNSPLH
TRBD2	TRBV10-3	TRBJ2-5	AISPTSAQETQY
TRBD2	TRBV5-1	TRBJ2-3	ASSFGLAGGPFTDTQY
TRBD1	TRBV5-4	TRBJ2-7	ASSFLQGVHDEQY
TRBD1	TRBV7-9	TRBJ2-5	ASSYGTGGEKTQY
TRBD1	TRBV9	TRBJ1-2	ASSAGDSRTYGYT
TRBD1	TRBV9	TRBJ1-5	ASSRDRNNQPQH
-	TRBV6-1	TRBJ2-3	ALRTGSTDTQY
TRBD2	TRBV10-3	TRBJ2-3	AISSETSGRANTQY
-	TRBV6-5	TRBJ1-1	ASSYPREGVTEAF
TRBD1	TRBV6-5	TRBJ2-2	ASSYQTGAGELF
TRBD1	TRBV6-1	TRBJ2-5	ASSGTGLETQY
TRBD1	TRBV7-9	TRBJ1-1	ASSRDRGHTEAF
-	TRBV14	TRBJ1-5	ASSLGQINNQPQH
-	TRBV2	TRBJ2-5	ASSAASWETQY
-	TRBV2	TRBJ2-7	ASSESSDEQY
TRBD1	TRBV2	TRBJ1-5	ASSLGQAVGAQH
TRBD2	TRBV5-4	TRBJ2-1	ASSFFRTSETYNEQF
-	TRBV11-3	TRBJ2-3	ASSPRVGGAQY
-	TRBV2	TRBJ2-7	ASIGETYGYEQY
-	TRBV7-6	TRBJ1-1	ASSLGPLGTEAF
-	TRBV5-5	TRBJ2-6	ASILGRTSGANVLT
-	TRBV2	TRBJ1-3	ASRAQGAGHTIY
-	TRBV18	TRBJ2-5	ASSPLLQETQY
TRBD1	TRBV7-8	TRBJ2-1	ASSSKGLIGGDEQF
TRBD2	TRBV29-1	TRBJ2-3	SVGKGGGSSDTQY
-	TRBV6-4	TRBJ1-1	ASSDRGEAF
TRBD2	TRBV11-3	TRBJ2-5	ASSPLAGETQY
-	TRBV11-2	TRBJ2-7	ASSLALANEQY
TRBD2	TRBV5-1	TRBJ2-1	ASSLEFMREGNEQF